Each of the 13 T cell receptor beta chains below was sequenced from the same sample in a study of T cells in Graves' hyperthyroidism and ophthalmopathy. Amplification of TCR beta CDR3 regions was performed using RNA transcripts as template. The TCR CDR3 first-round RT-PCR relied on the HTBI primer set. TCRdb analysed the multiplex PCR reads with MiXCR anew, one entry per CDR3 protein. The data contain about 640,000 distinct CDR3 sequences, less than 25% of them seen just once; the ten biggest clones take up 34%. The sequencing sample was made of blood. These receptors were collected from a man younger than 40 with Graves' ophthalmopathy.

This clonotype appeared a few times. The chain uses TRBV12-3 or TRBV12-4 and TRBJ2-2; D is perhaps TRBD1 or TRBD2 (7 bases each). V lost 5 bases and J lost 7, with 17 bases in between. The CDR3 spans 15 residues. The CDR3 DNA is TGTGCCAGCAGTCCGGGTCCAGGGGGGGGCGGGGAGCTGTTTTTT. This translates into CASSPGPGGGGELFF.

This clonotype was observed a handful of times. The V and J genes are TRBV6-6 and TRBJ2-2, with 10 bases that match TRBD2. V trimming: 2 bases; J trimming: 5 bases; junction bases outside the gene matches: 5. The CDR3 is 16 residues long. The germline V gene has CDR1 MNHNY and CDR2 SVGAGI (reference sequence). This CDR3 is CASSYEAGGSTGELFF. CDR3 coding DNA: TGTGCCAGCAGTTACGAAGCGGGAGGGTCTACCGGGGAGCTGTTTTTT.

Only a few counts were recorded for this clonotype. The rearrangement joins TRBV20-1 to TRBJ2-1, with 8 bases lining up with TRBD2. The junction had 9 bases not matched to a gene; V was cut back by 5 bases and J by 3 bases. Germline V gene sequence: CDR1 DFQATT, CDR2 SNEGSKA (reference sequence). The CDR3 has 15 amino acids. The chain's CDR3 is CSAPHTSGYYNEQFF. In nucleotides, the CDR3 is TGCAGTGCTCCACATACTAGCGGATACTACAATGAGCAGTTCTTC.

V gene TRBV7-2 combines with J gene TRBJ1-5; no reliable D call. Germline V gives CDR1 SGHTA, CDR2 FQGNSA. V shed 1 base and J shed 1 base, with 8 bases lying between them. CDR3 length: 15 amino acids. CDR3 region: CASSLVGSSNQPQHF. The CDR3 bases are TGTGCCAGCAGCTTAGTGGGCAGCAGCAATCAGCCCCAGCATTTT.

This clonotype showed up many times. The CDR3 protein is CASKRQGINQPQHF. The CDR3 region has the DNA TGTGCCAGCAAGAGACAGGGTATCAATCAGCCCCAGCATTTT. V usage is TRBV27 and J usage is TRBJ1-5; 7 bases are a match to TRBD1. The CDR3 contains 14 residues. CDR1 is MNHEY, CDR2 SMNVEV, per germline (reference sequence). Losses at the gene ends were 7 bases for V and 3 bases for J; bases not matched to a gene: 6.

A few counts support this clonotype. The V call is TRBV9, the J call TRBJ2-1; D is perhaps TRBD1 (6 bases). The CDR3 loop spans 13 amino acids. Deletions cut 1 base from V and 8 bases from J, with 10 bases between. The V gene's germline CDR1 is SGDLS and CDR2 YYNGEE. CDR3 residues: CASSVMRGYEQFF. CDR3 bases: TGTGCCAGCAGCGTAATGAGGGGGTATGAGCAGTTCTTC.

This clonotype was recorded many times. This chain connects TRBV6-5 to TRBJ2-6; D call uncertain. V shed 3 bases and J shed 4 bases, with 4 bases lying between them. This CDR3 is built from 13 residues. The germline gives CDR1 MNHEY, CDR2 SVGAGI. The CDR3, as DNA: TGTGCCAGCAGTTATCCCGGGGCCAACGTCCTGACTTTC. Translating it yields CASSYPGANVLTF.

This clonotype was seen at least ten times. The chain combines TRBV3-1 with TRBJ2-1; D gene unclear. V dropped 1 base and J dropped 0 bases, with 7 bases sitting between them. Germline assignment: CDR1 LGHDT and CDR2 YNNKEL (reference sequence). The CDR3 sequence is 15 residues long. The CDR3 bases are TGTGCCAGCAGCCAAGGAGCACGCTCCTACAATGAGCAGTTCTTC. Translating gives CASSQGARSYNEQFF.

This rearrangement joins TRBV4-2 to TRBJ2-7; a weak D match, TRBD1 (5 bases). Between the trimmed V and J ends, which lost 1 base and 2 bases, there was a span of 9 bases. CDR1 LGHNA and CDR2 YNFKEQ come from the germline V gene. CDR3 size: 14 residues. This chain's CDR3 is CASSQVRGTYEQYF. CDR3 coding DNA: TGTGCCAGCAGCCAAGTTAGGGGCACCTACGAGCAGTACTTC.

The sample holds a few counts of this clonotype. The V call is TRBV28, the J call TRBJ2-3, with 7 bases aligning to TRBD1. The CDR3 totals 16 residues. The germline V gene encodes CDR1 MDHEN and CDR2 SYDVKM. The V and J ends lost 4 bases and 2 bases, in that order; junction bases with no gene match: 9. This CDR3 reads CASSSPGTALTDTQYF. CDR3 DNA sequence: TGTGCCAGCAGTTCCCCCGGGACAGCCCTCACAGATACGCAGTATTTT. Together with reference TRBV28 and TRBJ2-3, the CDR3 gives the full variable domain: DVKVTQSSRYLVKRTGEKVFLECVQDMDHENMFWYRQDPGLGLRLIYFSYDVKMKEKGDIPEGYSVSREKKERFSLILESASTNQTSMYLCASSSPGTALTDTQYFGPGTRLTVL.

The sample holds many counts of this clonotype. This chain links TRBV2 with TRBJ1-1; a possible D gene is TRBD1 (6 bases). This CDR3 is built from 11 residues. The V gene's germline CDR1 is SNHLY and CDR2 FYNNEI. The V end was cut by 7 bases, the J end by 9 bases, with 12 bases between. The CDR3 here is CASITGKQAFF. The CDR3 nucleotides read TGTGCCAGCATTACAGGGAAACAAGCTTTCTTT.

This clonotype has just a few counts. This chain connects TRBV2 to TRBJ2-3; 8 bases map to TRBD2. From germline, CDR1 is SNHLY and CDR2 FYNNEI. V trimming: 4 bases; J trimming: 2 bases; junction bases outside the gene matches: 8. CDR3 length: 16 amino acids. The CDR3 DNA is TGTGCCAGCAGTGGGGCGCTAGCGGGTTCCACAGATACGCAGTATTTT. It encodes CASSGALAGSTDTQYF.

The gene calls are TRBV4-3 and TRBJ2-7, with 7 bases matching TRBD2. Trimming cost V 1 base and J 1 base; bases outside gene matches: 4. The germline V gene encodes CDR1 LGHNA and CDR2 YSLEER. The CDR3 loop spans 15 amino acids. The CDR3 DNA is TGCGCCAGCAGCCAAGGGCCGGGACTATCCTACGAGCAGTACTTC. This encodes CASSQGPGLSYEQYF.